This TCR beta chain appears in the sequencing data of a study of blood T cell repertoires in COVID-19. Study background: Sources were T cells, B-cell-depleted T cells, or PBMCs; the material itself was cDNA or gDNA.

Cohort allocation depended upon clinical history that participants reported. For recovered donors of Cohort 3, there were two negative PCRs, clearance, or symptom resolution. In the authors' methods: The assay estimated nucleated cells by amplifying reference gene primers. TCRdb's copy holds only in-frame clones and misses some; the assay was immunoSEQ multiplex PCR. V, J and clone size reflect that table, while D and trimming were determined from the DNA. The sample holds 370,000 or so clones, 70% to 90% seen once. The receptor comes from a man between 25 and 39 years old who had recovered from COVID-19. The sequenced sample was PBMCs or T cells enriched from blood (not recorded which).

The CDR3 is CASSPGQGGSEQYF. DNA for the CDR3: TGCGCCAGCAGCCCCGGACAGGGGGGTTCCGAGCAGTACTTC. The chain carries TRBV4-1 and TRBJ2-7; 10 nucleotides line up with TRBD1. V shed 4 bases, J shed 6 bases, and the junction held 6 bases outside the gene matches. Germline CDR1 reads MGHRA; CDR2 reads YSYEKL. The CDR3 is 14 amino acids.